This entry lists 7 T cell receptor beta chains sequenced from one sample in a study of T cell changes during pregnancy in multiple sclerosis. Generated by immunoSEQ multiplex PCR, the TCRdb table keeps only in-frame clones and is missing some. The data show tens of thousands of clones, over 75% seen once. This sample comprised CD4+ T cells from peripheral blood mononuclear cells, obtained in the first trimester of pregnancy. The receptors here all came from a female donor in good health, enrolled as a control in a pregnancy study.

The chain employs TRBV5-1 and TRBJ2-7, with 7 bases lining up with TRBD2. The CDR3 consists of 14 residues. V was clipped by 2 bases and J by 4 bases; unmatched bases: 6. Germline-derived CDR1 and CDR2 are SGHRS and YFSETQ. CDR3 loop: CASSLERGWYEQYF. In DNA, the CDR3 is TGCGCCAGCAGCTTAGAGCGGGGTTGGTACGAGCAGTACTTC.

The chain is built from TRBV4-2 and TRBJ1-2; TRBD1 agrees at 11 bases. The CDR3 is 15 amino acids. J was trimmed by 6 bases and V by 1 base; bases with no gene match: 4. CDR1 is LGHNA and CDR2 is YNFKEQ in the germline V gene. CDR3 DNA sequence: TGTGCCAGCAGCCAAGTTGGGACAGGGGGGAATGGCTACACCTTC. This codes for CASSQVGTGGNGYTF.

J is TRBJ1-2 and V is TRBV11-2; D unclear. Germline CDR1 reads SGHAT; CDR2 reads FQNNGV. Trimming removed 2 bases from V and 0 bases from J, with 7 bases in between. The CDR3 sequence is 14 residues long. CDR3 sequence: CASSLTPANYGYTF. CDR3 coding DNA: TGTGCCAGCAGCTTAACCCCAGCTAACTATGGCTACACCTTC. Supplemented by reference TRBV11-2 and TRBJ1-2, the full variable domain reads EAGVAQSPRYKIIEKRQSVAFWCNPISGHATLYWYQQILGQGPKLLIQFQNNGVVDDSQLPKDRFSAERLKGVDSTLKIQPAKLEDSAVYLCASSLTPANYGYTFGSGTRLTVV.

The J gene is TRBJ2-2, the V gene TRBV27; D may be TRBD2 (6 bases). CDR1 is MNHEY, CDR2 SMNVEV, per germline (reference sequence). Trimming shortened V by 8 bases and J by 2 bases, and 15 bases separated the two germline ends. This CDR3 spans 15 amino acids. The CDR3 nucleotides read TGTGCCAGCGGTAGGGCGGGGACTAACACCGGGGAGCTGTTTTTT. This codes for CASGRAGTNTGELFF.

The CDR3 DNA reads TGTGCCAGCAGTACCGAACCGGGACTGAACACCGGGGAGCTGTTTTTT. Residues: CASSTEPGLNTGELFF. V is TRBV28 and J is TRBJ2-2; D perhaps matches TRBD2 (6 bases). This CDR3 has 16 residues. The germline V gene has CDR1 MDHEN and CDR2 SYDVKM. Trimming took 5 bases from V and 1 from J, leaving 14 bases between them.

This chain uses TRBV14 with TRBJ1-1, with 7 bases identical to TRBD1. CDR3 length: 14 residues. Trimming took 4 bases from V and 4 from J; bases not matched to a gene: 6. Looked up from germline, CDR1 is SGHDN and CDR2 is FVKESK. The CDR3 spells CASSRDSAITEAFF. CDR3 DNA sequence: TGTGCCAGCAGCCGGGACAGTGCCATCACTGAAGCTTTCTTT.

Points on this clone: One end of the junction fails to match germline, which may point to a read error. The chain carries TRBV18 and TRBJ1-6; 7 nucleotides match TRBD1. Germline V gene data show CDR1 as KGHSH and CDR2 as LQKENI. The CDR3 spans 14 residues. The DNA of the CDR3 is TGTGCCAACTCAGCAGACAGGGATGGTTCACCCCTCCACTTT. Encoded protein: CANSADRDGSPLHF.